The sequence of this TCR beta chain was determined in a study of T cells in Graves' hyperthyroidism and ophthalmopathy. TCR beta CDR3 regions were amplified from RNA transcripts. During a first-round RT-PCR of the TCR CDR3, the HTBI primer set was used. TCRdb used MiXCR to reprocess the multiplex PCR reads, holding one entry per CDR3 protein. The repertoire includes around 700,000 distinct CDR3 sequences, over 35% of them detected once, and around 31% sits in the top ten. This clonotype was counted ten times or more. Patients with uncontrolled infections, other autoimmune diseases, pregnancy or lactation were excluded. The sequencing sample was made of blood. The TCR comes from a woman in her 40s with Graves' hyperthyroidism.

CDR3: CATLGSGNTIYF. DNA of the CDR3: TGCGCCACGCTGGGCTCTGGAAACACCATATATTTT. The chain has TRBV10-2 and TRBJ1-3; D is unclear. Per germline, CDR1 WSHSY and CDR2 SAAADI. V shed 10 bases and J shed 0 bases, with 7 bases lying between them. This CDR3 has 12 residues.